A selection of T cell receptor beta chains follows, all from one sample in a study of shared clonotypes between healthy human individuals. Measured with immunoSEQ multiplex PCR; TCRdb has only the in-frame clones, and not every one. The sample includes roughly 2 million clones, around 95% of them seen just once. The sample taken for sequencing was naive CD4+ T cells sorted from blood. The receptors shown here come from a man aged 18 to 29 in good health. CDR3s include the opening cysteine and the closing phenylalanine or tryptophan. D genes are given only for firm matches.

J gene,D gene,V gene,CDR3 protein,CDR3 DNA
TRBJ1-2,TRBD1,TRBV2,CASSEWDRGLGTF,TGTGCCAGCAGTGAATGGGACAGGGGGCTTGGGACCTTC
TRBJ2-7,.,TRBV30,CAWSETGYEQYF,TGTGCCTGGAGTGAGACGGGGTACGAGCAGTACTTC
TRBJ2-1,.,TRBV6-4,CASSDLRYNEQFF,TGTGCCAGCAGTGATCTTAGATACAATGAGCAGTTCTTC
TRBJ2-7,.,TRBV11-2,CASSLDLQASYEQYF,TGTGCCAGCAGCTTAGATCTTCAGGCCTCCTACGAGCAGTACTTC
TRBJ2-4,.,TRBV20-1,CSALRNIQYF,TGCAGTGCCCTACGTAACATTCAGTACTTC
TRBJ2-2,TRBD1,TRBV2,CASSRTGSNTGELFF,TGTGCCAGCAGTCGGACAGGGTCGAACACCGGGGAGCTGTTTTTT
TRBJ2-3,.,TRBV5-1,CASSLSSDTQYF,TGCGCCAGCAGCTTGAGCTCAGATACGCAGTATTTT
TRBJ1-6,.,TRBV7-9,CASSPFRGNSPLHF,TGTGCCAGCAGCCCATTTCGGGGTAATTCACCCCTCCACTTT
TRBJ2-1,.,TRBV5-6,CASSFSGRYNEQFF,TGTGCCAGCAGCTTCAGTGGAAGATACAATGAGCAGTTCTTC
TRBJ1-4,.,TRBV6-6,CASSWGLATNEKLFF,TGTGCCAGCAGTTGGGGGCTTGCAACTAATGAAAAACTGTTTTTT
TRBJ2-7,TRBD1,TRBV5-1,CASSRFSDRGDEQYF,TGCGCCAGCAGCCGTTTTTCCGACAGGGGCGACGAGCAGTACTTC
TRBJ2-3,TRBD2,TRBV7-9,CASSFTLGLAGHTDTQYF,TGTGCCAGCAGCTTTACACTGGGACTAGCGGGTCACACAGATACGCAGTATTTT
TRBJ1-5,TRBD1,TRBV19,CASRGQGGQPQHF,TGTGCCAGTCGAGGACAGGGTGGTCAGCCCCAGCATTTT
TRBJ2-5,.,TRBV13,CASSLRRPQGETQYF,TGTGCCAGCAGCTTACGCAGACCTCAAGGAGAGACCCAGTACTTC
TRBJ2-7,TRBD2,TRBV5-4,CASSSGTSSEQYF,TGTGCCAGCAGCTCCGGGACTAGCTCCGAGCAGTACTTC
TRBJ2-7,.,TRBV2,CASKGQLQGLAYEQYF,TGTGCCAGCAAGGGCCAGTTACAAGGGCTAGCCTACGAGCAGTACTTC
TRBJ1-4,.,TRBV7-9,CASSLDPTTNEKLFF,TGTGCCAGCAGCTTGGACCCTACAACTAATGAAAAACTGTTTTTT
TRBJ2-5,TRBD2,TRBV5-1,CASSSGLAVGFQETQYF,TGCGCCAGCAGCTCGGGACTAGCTGTGGGGTTCCAAGAGACCCAGTACTTC
TRBJ2-1,.,TRBV25-1,CASSFLAQRDEQFF,TGTGCCAGCAGTTTTCTAGCGCAAAGGGATGAGCAGTTCTTC
TRBJ2-5,TRBD2,TRBV6-5,CASSYSGGGKETQYF,TGTGCCAGCAGTTACAGCGGGGGAGGAAAAGAGACCCAGTACTTC
TRBJ1-4,.,TRBV10-3,CAISESGDTGLFF,TGTGCCATCAGTGAGTCAGGGGATACGGGACTGTTTTTT
TRBJ2-5,.,TRBV28,CASSTVPSGKETQYF,TGTGCCAGCAGTACTGTCCCGTCGGGAAAAGAGACCCAGTACTTC
TRBJ1-1,.,TRBV28,CASSPSGVFAEAFF,TGTGCCAGCAGTCCGAGCGGGGTGTTCGCTGAAGCTTTCTTT
TRBJ2-7,.,TRBV30,CAWRGASEGEQYF,TGTGCCTGGAGGGGGGCATCCGAGGGCGAGCAGTACTTC
TRBJ2-7,.,TRBV5-6,CASSGSSYEQYF,TGTGCCAGCAGCGGGAGCTCCTACGAGCAGTACTTC
TRBJ2-3,.,TRBV5-1,CASSITGAPTDTQYF,TGCGCCAGCAGCATTACGGGGGCACCCACAGATACGCAGTATTTT